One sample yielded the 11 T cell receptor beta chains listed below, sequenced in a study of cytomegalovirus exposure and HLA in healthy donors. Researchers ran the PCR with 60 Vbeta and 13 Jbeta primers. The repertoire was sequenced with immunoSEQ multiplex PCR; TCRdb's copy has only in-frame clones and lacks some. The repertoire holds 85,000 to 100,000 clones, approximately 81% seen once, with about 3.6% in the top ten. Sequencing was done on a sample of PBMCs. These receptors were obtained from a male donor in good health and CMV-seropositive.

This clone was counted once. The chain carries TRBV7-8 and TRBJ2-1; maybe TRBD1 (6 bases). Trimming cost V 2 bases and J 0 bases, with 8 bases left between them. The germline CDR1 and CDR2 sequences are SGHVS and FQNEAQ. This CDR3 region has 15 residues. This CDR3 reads CASSLTGFSYNEQFF. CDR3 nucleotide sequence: TGTGCCAGCAGCTTAACAGGGTTCTCCTACAATGAGCAGTTCTTC.

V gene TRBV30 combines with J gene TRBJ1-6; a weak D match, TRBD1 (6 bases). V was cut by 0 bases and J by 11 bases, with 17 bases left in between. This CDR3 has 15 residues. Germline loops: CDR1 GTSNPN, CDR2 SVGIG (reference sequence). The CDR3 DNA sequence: TGTGCCTGGAGTGTACACGGGGGGCGCATGACACCCCTCCACTTT. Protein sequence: CAWSVHGGRMTPLHF.

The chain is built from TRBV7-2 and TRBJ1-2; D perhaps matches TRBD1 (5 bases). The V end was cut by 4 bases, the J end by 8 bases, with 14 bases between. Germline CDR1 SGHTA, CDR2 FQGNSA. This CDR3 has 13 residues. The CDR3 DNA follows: TGTGCCAGCAGCTCCAGGGCTTTGGCGGGCTACACCTTC. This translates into CASSSRALAGYTF.

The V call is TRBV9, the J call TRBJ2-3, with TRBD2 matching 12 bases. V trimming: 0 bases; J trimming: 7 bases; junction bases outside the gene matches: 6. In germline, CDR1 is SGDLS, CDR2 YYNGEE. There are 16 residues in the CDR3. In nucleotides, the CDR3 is TGTGCCAGCAGCGTAGTAACTAGCGGGGGGAAAAATACGCAGTATTTT. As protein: CASSVVTSGGKNTQYF. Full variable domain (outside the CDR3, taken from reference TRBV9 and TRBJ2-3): DSGVTQTPKHLITATGQRVTLRCSPRSGDLSVYWYQQSLDQGLQFLIQYYNGEERAKGNILERFSAQQFPDLHSELNLSSLELGDSALYFCASSVVTSGGKNTQYFGPGTRLTVL.

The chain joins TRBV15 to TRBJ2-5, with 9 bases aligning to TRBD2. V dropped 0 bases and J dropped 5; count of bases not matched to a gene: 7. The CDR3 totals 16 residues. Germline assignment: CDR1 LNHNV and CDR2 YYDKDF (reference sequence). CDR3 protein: CATSREAGGRGETQYF. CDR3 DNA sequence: TGTGCCACCAGCAGAGAAGCGGGGGGCCGGGGTGAGACCCAGTACTTC.

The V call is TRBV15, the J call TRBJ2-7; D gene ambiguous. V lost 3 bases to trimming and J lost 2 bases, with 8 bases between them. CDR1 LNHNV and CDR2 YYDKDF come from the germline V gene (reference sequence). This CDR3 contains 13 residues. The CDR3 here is CATSSQAAYEQYF. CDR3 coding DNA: TGTGCCACCAGCAGCCAGGCTGCCTACGAGCAGTACTTC.

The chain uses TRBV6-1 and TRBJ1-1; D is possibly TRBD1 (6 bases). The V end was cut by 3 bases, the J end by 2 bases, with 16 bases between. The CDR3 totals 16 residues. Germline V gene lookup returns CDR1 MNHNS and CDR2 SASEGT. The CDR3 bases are TGTGCCAGCAGTGACCAGCCAGGGGCGGGTAACACTGAAGCTTTCTTT. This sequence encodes CASSDQPGAGNTEAFF.

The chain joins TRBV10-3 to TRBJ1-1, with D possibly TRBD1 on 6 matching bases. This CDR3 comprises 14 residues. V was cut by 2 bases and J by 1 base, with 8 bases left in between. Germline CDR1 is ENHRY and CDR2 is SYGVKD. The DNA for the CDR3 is TGTGCCATCAGTGAGCCGGACAGGAACACTGAAGCTTTCTTT. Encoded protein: CAISEPDRNTEAFF.

The DNA of the CDR3 is TGTGCCAGCAGCTCCACAGGGGGCGCGAACACTGAAGCTTTCTTT. Its translation is CASSSTGGANTEAFF. The chain carries TRBV11-2 and TRBJ1-1, with 9 bases identical to TRBD1. The CDR3 spans 15 residues. Unmatched junction bases numbered 4, after V lost 4 bases and J lost 1 base. CDR1 is SGHAT, CDR2 FQNNGV, per germline.

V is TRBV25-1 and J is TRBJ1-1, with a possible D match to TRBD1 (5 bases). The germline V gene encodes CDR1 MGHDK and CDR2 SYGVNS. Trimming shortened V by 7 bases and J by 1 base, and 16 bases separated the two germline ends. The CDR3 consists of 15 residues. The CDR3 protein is CASTLGEGQNTEAFF. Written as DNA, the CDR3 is TGTGCCAGCACTTTAGGGGAGGGGCAGAACACTGAAGCTTTCTTT.

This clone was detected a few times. DNA of the CDR3: TGTGCCACCAGCAGAGATAGGACTATCTACGAGCAGTACTTC. Its protein is CATSRDRTIYEQYF. The chain uses TRBV15 and TRBJ2-7, with D perhaps matching TRBD2 (6 bases). Trimming removed 0 bases at V and 3 bases at J, with 9 bases between. The CDR3 extends over 14 amino acids. The germline gives CDR1 LNHNV, CDR2 YYDKDF (reference sequence).